This entry lists 25 T cell receptor beta chains sequenced from one sample in a study of cytomegalovirus exposure and HLA in healthy donors. PCR primers comprised 60 Vbeta and 13 Jbeta primers. Sequencing was performed with immunoSEQ multiplex PCR; in TCRdb, only in-frame clones are kept and a portion is missing. The repertoire has 100,000 to 150,000 clones, roughly 80% of them found once; the top ten carry 9.5% to 13%. Sample: PBMCs. The receptors were gathered from a young man in good health and CMV-seropositive.

The chain joins TRBV7-3 to TRBJ2-2; D might be TRBD2 (5 bases). The CDR3 has 14 residues. V was pared by 2 bases and J by 6 bases, with 10 bases between. CDR1 is SGHTA, CDR2 FQGTGA, per germline. The CDR3 sequence: CASSLGRGPGELFF. The DNA of the CDR3 is TGTGCCAGCAGCTTAGGGCGAGGGCCCGGGGAGCTGTTTTTT.

This chain joins TRBV27 and TRBJ1-1; D may be TRBD1 (6 bases). Germline V gene sequence: CDR1 MNHEY, CDR2 SMNVEV (reference sequence). This CDR3 spans 14 amino acids. With 3 bases removed from V and 7 bases from J, the gap between germline ends came to 15 bases. CDR3 amino acids: CASSFQFPGVEAFF. The CDR3 bases are TGTGCCAGCAGTTTCCAATTTCCAGGGGTTGAAGCTTTCTTT.

The chain recombines TRBV9 with TRBJ2-1; 10 bases agree with TRBD2. V lost 3 bases, J lost 4 bases, and 7 bases stayed unmatched. From germline, CDR1 is SGDLS and CDR2 YYNGEE. This CDR3 has 16 residues. This CDR3 is CASSDRLAGGYNEQFF. The DNA of the CDR3 is TGTGCCAGCAGCGACCGCTTAGCGGGAGGTTACAATGAGCAGTTCTTC.

This clone was detected a few times. The gene calls are TRBV11-2 and TRBJ1-4; 10 bases match TRBD1. The germline CDR1 and CDR2 sequences are SGHAT and FQNNGV. Losses at the gene ends were 7 bases for V and 8 bases for J; bases not matched to a gene: 7. This CDR3 region has 14 residues. CDR3 sequence (DNA): TGTGCCAGCACCCAGGACAGGGGGAGAGAAAAACTGTTTTTT. Protein product: CASTQDRGREKLFF.

The V gene is TRBV6-4, the J gene TRBJ2-5; 7 bases match TRBD1. V lost 7 bases and J lost 5; bases outside the gene matches: 16. The V gene's germline CDR1 is MRHNA and CDR2 SNTAGT. This CDR3 has 16 amino acids. The CDR3 protein is CASNPTGSAGGETQYF. The CDR3 bases are TGTGCCAGCAACCCGACAGGGTCCGCTGGTGGGGAGACCCAGTACTTC.

The J gene is TRBJ2-7, the V gene TRBV6-5, with 10 nucleotides matching TRBD2. Germline assignment: CDR1 MNHEY and CDR2 SVGAGI. Trimming removed 3 bases from V and 5 bases from J; junction bases left unmatched: 7. There are 15 residues in the CDR3. The chain's CDR3 is CASSYRASGRNEQYF. In nucleotides, the CDR3 is TGTGCCAGCAGTTATAGGGCTAGCGGGAGAAACGAGCAGTACTTC.

The V and J genes are TRBV5-4 and TRBJ2-5; D perhaps matches TRBD2 (5 bases). The CDR3 totals 14 residues. V dropped 0 bases and J dropped 5 bases, with 11 bases sitting between them. From germline, CDR1 is SGHNT and CDR2 YYREEE (reference sequence). CDR3 DNA sequence: TGTGCCAGCAGCTTGGTTTCGGGAATGGAGACCCAGTACTTC. Amino acids: CASSLVSGMETQYF.

As to this clone: This sample includes further DNA sequences coding for the same CDR3. V gene TRBV27 combines with J gene TRBJ2-4; TRBD1 aligns across 10 bases. Germline CDR1 is MNHEY and CDR2 is SMNVEV (reference sequence). There are 15 residues in the CDR3. V lost 3 bases, J lost 4 bases, and 3 bases stayed unmatched. The CDR3 DNA sequence: TGTGCCAGCAGTTTTTCGGGACAGGGGAAAAACATTCAGTACTTC. Amino acid sequence: CASSFSGQGKNIQYF.

V and J are TRBV30 and TRBJ2-1, with unresolved D. Germline values: CDR1 GTSNPN, CDR2 SVGIG (reference sequence). V dropped 5 bases and J dropped 0 bases, with 8 bases sitting between them. The CDR3 covers 13 residues. Here the CDR3 reads CAWSLSSYNEQFF. The CDR3 DNA reads TGTGCCTGGTCCCTGAGCTCCTACAATGAGCAGTTCTTC. Full variable domain (missing parts from reference TRBV30 and TRBJ2-1): SQTIHQWPATLVQPVGSPLSLECTVEGTSNPNLYWYRQAAGRGLQLLFYSVGIGQISSEVPQNLSASRPQDRQFILSSKKLLLSDSGFYLCAWSLSSYNEQFFGPGTRLTVL.

This rearrangement joins TRBV5-6 to TRBJ2-3, with D tentatively TRBD2 (6 bases). V dropped 4 bases and J dropped 5 bases, with 14 bases sitting between them. This CDR3 has 14 residues. Germline values: CDR1 SGHDT, CDR2 YYEEEE. CDR3 in DNA: TGTGCCAGCAGCCCTACGGGGGTTAAAGATACGCAGTATTTT. It specifies CASSPTGVKDTQYF.

The J gene is TRBJ2-5, the V gene TRBV5-1; TRBD1 is a possible D gene (5 bases). The V and J ends lost 0 bases and 4 bases respectively, with 10 bases between them. The CDR3 runs to 14 residues. Germline values: CDR1 SGHRS, CDR2 YFSETQ. CDR3 loop: CASSLGQSGETQYF. The CDR3 DNA reads as TGCGCCAGCAGCTTGGGACAGTCCGGAGAGACCCAGTACTTC.

The DNA for the CDR3 is TGTGCCAGCAGCCCTAGCGCAGGAGTAACAGATACGCAGTATTTT. This codes for CASSPSAGVTDTQYF. The chain has TRBV7-9 and TRBJ2-3; D possibly corresponds to TRBD2 (6 bases). V lost 5 bases, J lost 3 bases, and 15 bases lay in between. The CDR3 totals 15 residues. Per germline, CDR1 SEHNR and CDR2 FQNEAQ (reference sequence). The whole variable domain, filled in from reference TRBV7-9 and TRBJ2-3, reads DTGVSQNPRHKITKRGQNVTFRCDPISEHNRLYWYRQTLGQGPEFLTYFQNEAQLEKSRLLSDRFSAERPKGSFSTLEIQRTEQGDSAMYLCASSPSAGVTDTQYFGPGTRLTVL.

The gene calls are TRBV11-3 and TRBJ1-1, with TRBD1 matching over 10 bases. V dropped 8 bases and J dropped 11; count of bases not matched to a gene: 17. Germline V gene lookup returns CDR1 SGHNT and CDR2 YENEEA. The CDR3 runs 15 residues. The CDR3 DNA is TGTGCCAGCTCGAGGCGGGACAGGGGACCGGAGGGGGCTTTCTTT. It specifies CASSRRDRGPEGAFF.

This clone was seen a single time. J is TRBJ2-5 and V is TRBV7-8, with D unresolved. CDR1 SGHVS and CDR2 FQNEAQ come from the germline V gene. Trimming pared 5 bases from V and 4 bases from J, leaving 8 bases between. The CDR3 is 12 amino acids. The CDR3 loop is CASSLRVETQYF. The CDR3 DNA is TGTGCCAGCAGCCTCCGAGTAGAGACCCAGTACTTC.

The chain couples TRBV28 to TRBJ2-1, with 7 bases fitting TRBD2. From germline, CDR1 is MDHEN and CDR2 SYDVKM. V was clipped by 5 bases and J by 8 bases; unmatched bases: 15. The length of the CDR3 is 16 residues. The CDR3 loop is CASSTPWEGRQDEQFF. The CDR3 DNA is TGTGCCAGCAGTACTCCGTGGGAGGGCCGTCAGGATGAGCAGTTCTTC. The full variable domain, rest sourced from reference TRBV28 and TRBJ2-1, is DVKVTQSSRYLVKRTGEKVFLECVQDMDHENMFWYRQDPGLGLRLIYFSYDVKMKEKGDIPEGYSVSREKKERFSLILESASTNQTSMYLCASSTPWEGRQDEQFFGPGTRLTVL.

J is TRBJ1-3 and V is TRBV7-9, with D possibly matching TRBD1 (6 bases). CDR1 and CDR2 from the germline V gene are SEHNR and FQNEAQ (reference sequence). The CDR3 extends over 15 amino acids. Trimming left V 4 bases short and J 1 base short, with 11 bases between. The chain's CDR3 is CASSSTGISGNTIYF. CDR3 sequence (DNA): TGTGCCAGCAGCTCCACAGGGATTTCTGGAAACACCATATATTTT. The full variable domain, rest sourced from reference TRBV7-9 and TRBJ1-3, is DTGVSQNPRHKITKRGQNVTFRCDPISEHNRLYWYRQTLGQGPEFLTYFQNEAQLEKSRLLSDRFSAERPKGSFSTLEIQRTEQGDSAMYLCASSSTGISGNTIYFGEGSWLTVV.

The chain recombines TRBV21-1 with TRBJ2-3; TRBD2, the table's D call, was not compared with the DNA. TRBV21-1 is flagged as a pseudogene. The CDR3 runs 16 residues. The CDR3 sequence: CASSSPEWREVDTQYF. The CDR3 coding sequence is TGTGCCAGCAGCTCCCCAGAGTGGCGGGAGGTGGATACGCAGTATTTT.

The V gene is TRBV27, the J gene TRBJ1-4, with D unresolved. Trimming cost V 0 bases and J 0 bases, with 11 bases left between them. Germline CDR1 MNHEY, CDR2 SMNVEV (reference sequence). The CDR3 has 17 residues. CDR3 bases: TGTGCCAGCAGTTTATCGGCGGAAGTGGCAACTAATGAAAAACTGTTTTTT. Protein sequence: CASSLSAEVATNEKLFF.

The chain uses TRBV7-2 and TRBJ1-2; a possible D gene is TRBD1 (5 bases). CDR3 length equals 14 residues. The germline gives CDR1 SGHTA, CDR2 FQGNSA. V gave up 0 bases and J gave up 8 bases, with 13 bases separating them. The CDR3 sequence is CASSLAGRAGGYTF. In DNA form, the CDR3 reads TGTGCCAGCAGCTTAGCGGGCAGGGCGGGGGGCTACACCTTC.

The rearrangement links TRBV5-5 to TRBJ2-7; 7 nucleotides align to TRBD1. The V segment lost 4 bases and the J segment 3 bases; nucleotides outside the gene matches: 7. Per the germline V gene, CDR1 is SGHKS and CDR2 is YYEKEE (reference sequence). This CDR3 is 14 amino acids long. The DNA of the CDR3 is TGTGCCAGCAGCAACCCGGACAGGTACTACGAGCAGTACTTC. It codes for CASSNPDRYYEQYF.

The chain joins TRBV27 to TRBJ2-7; the match to TRBD2 covers 11 bases. CDR1 MNHEY and CDR2 SMNVEV come from the germline V gene (reference sequence). The CDR3 has 15 residues. J was trimmed by 1 base and V by 10 bases; bases with no gene match: 9. DNA of the CDR3: TGTGCCACGGGACGGTTAGCGGGAGGGTCCTACGAGCAGTACTTC. It yields the protein CATGRLAGGSYEQYF.

The V gene is TRBV7-3, the J gene TRBJ2-4, with 7 nucleotides matching TRBD2. J gave up 3 bases and V 8 bases, and 13 bases lay outside the gene matches. CDR3 length: 16 amino acids. CDR1 SGHTA and CDR2 FQGTGA come from the germline V gene. The CDR3 reads CASGISKGEGKNIQYF. CDR3 DNA sequence: TGTGCCAGCGGCATTTCGAAAGGGGAGGGCAAAAACATTCAGTACTTC.

The chain links TRBV21-1 to TRBJ2-7; TRBD1, as called in the table, went unchecked against the DNA. TRBV21-1 is termed a pseudogene. The CDR3 has 17 amino acids. Here the CDR3 reads CASSHQPHRGLTYEQYF. CDR3 coding DNA: TGTGCCAGCAGCCACCAACCTCACAGGGGGCTTACCTACGAGCAGTACTTC.

The V call is TRBV9, the J call TRBJ2-3, with 9 nucleotides matching TRBD2. Germline values: CDR1 SGDLS, CDR2 YYNGEE. Trimming took 4 bases from V and 4 from J; bases not matched to a gene: 4. The CDR3 contains 14 residues. CDR3 region: CASSFSGSADTQYF. Written as DNA, the CDR3 is TGTGCCAGCAGCTTTAGCGGGAGTGCAGATACGCAGTATTTT. Supplemented by reference TRBV9 and TRBJ2-3, the full variable domain reads DSGVTQTPKHLITATGQRVTLRCSPRSGDLSVYWYQQSLDQGLQFLIQYYNGEERAKGNILERFSAQQFPDLHSELNLSSLELGDSALYFCASSFSGSADTQYFGPGTRLTVL.

The chain uses TRBV11-2 and TRBJ2-1, with 9 positions matching TRBD2. The CDR3 is 17 residues long. Germline V gene sequence: CDR1 SGHAT, CDR2 FQNNGV. Losses at the gene ends were 1 base for V and 2 bases for J; bases not matched to a gene: 6. CDR3 bases: TGTGCCAGCAGCTTAGGACCCGGCGGGAGGGCCTACAATGAGCAGTTCTTC. It is translated as CASSLGPGGRAYNEQFF.